The TCR beta chain under discussion was sequenced for a study of T cells in Graves' hyperthyroidism and ophthalmopathy. TCR beta CDR3 regions were amplified from RNA transcripts. Using the HTBI primer set, a first-round RT-PCR was run on the TCR CDR3. TCRdb re-called the multiplex PCR reads through MiXCR, storing one row per CDR3 protein. The sample includes about 350,000 distinct CDR3 sequences, 12% to 15% of them seen just once. The clonotype was recovered from a middle-aged woman with Graves' ophthalmopathy. The sample taken for sequencing was blood.

The CDR3 protein is CASSLEARGDWDTQYF. The CDR3 bases are TGTGCCAGCAGCTTAGAAGCTCGAGGTGACTGGGATACGCAGTATTTT. The chain links TRBV7-9 to TRBJ2-3, with unresolved D. The V gene lost 1 base and the J gene lost 6 bases, with 17 bases spanning the gap. The CDR3 sequence is 16 residues long. CDR1 is SEHNR, CDR2 FQNEAQ, per germline (reference sequence).